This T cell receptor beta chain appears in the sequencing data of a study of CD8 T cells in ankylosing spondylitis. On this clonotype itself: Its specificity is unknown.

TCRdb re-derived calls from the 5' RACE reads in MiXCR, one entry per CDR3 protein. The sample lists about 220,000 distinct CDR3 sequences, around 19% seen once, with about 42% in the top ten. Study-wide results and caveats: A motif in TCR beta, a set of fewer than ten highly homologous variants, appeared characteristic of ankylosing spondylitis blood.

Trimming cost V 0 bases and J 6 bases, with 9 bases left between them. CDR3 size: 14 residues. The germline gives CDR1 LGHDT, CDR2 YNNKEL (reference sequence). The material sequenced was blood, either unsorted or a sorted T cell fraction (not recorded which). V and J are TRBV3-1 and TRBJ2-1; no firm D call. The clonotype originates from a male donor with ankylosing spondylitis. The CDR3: CASSQDVRSNEQFF. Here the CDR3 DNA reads TGTGCCAGCAGCCAAGATGTTCGTTCCAATGAGCAGTTCTTC.